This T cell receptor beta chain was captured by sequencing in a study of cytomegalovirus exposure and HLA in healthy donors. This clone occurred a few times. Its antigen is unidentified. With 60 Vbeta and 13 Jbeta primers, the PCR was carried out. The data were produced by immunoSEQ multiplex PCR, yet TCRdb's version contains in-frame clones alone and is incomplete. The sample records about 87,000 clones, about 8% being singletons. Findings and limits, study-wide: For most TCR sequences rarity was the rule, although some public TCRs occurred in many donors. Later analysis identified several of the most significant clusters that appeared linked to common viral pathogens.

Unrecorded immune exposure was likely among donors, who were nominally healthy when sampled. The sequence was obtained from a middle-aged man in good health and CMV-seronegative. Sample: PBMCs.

The CDR3 sequence: CASSSENEQYF. CDR3 DNA: TGTGCCAGCAGCTCCGAGAACGAGCAGTACTTC. The chain combines TRBV7-9 with TRBJ2-7; D uncertain. Per germline, CDR1 SEHNR and CDR2 FQNEAQ (reference sequence). The V end lost 4 bases, the J end lost 5 bases, and 6 bases lay between the germline ends. The CDR3 covers 11 residues.